This is a list of T cell receptor beta chains from one sample in a study of blood T cells in healthy people across ages. TCRdb called the 5' RACE reads again in MiXCR, with one record for every CDR3 protein. The data hold about 780,000 distinct CDR3 sequences, with around 24% observed a single time. In addition, the sample was reused for a study of T cells of mothers and their children.

Sequenced sample: blood. The receptors come from a boy younger than 18 in good health. Each CDR3 is given with its conserved first and last residue. D genes are given only for firm matches. Size is stated for part of the rows, as once, few or many counts, or as a class when the clone is expanded.

j_gene	abundance	d_gene	v_gene	CDR3aa	CDR3nt
TRBJ1-6	few	TRBD1	TRBV18	CASSPRDRRFSVVSPLHF	TGTGCCAGCTCACCAAGGGACAGAAGGTTTTCGGTAGTTTCACCCCTCCACTTT
TRBJ2-5	few	NA	TRBV20-1	CSARGVGEGQETQYF	TGCAGTGCTAGAGGGGTGGGGGAAGGCCAAGAGACCCAGTACTTC
TRBJ2-7	many	NA	TRBV28	CASSFPQGVPPPYEQYF	TGTGCCAGCAGTTTCCCCCAGGGCGTTCCTCCACCGTACGAGCAGTACTTC
TRBJ2-6	NA	TRBD2	TRBV12-3/TRBV12-4	CASARGAGANVLTF	TGTGCCAGCGCACGGGGGGCTGGGGCCAACGTCCTGACTTTC
TRBJ2-3	NA	NA	TRBV29-1	CSVEPGTAADTQYF	TGCAGCGTTGAGCCCGGGACGGCGGCAGATACGCAGTATTTT
TRBJ2-4	NA	NA	TRBV7-9	CASSPSKNIQYF	TGTGCCAGCAGCCCGAGTAAAAACATTCAGTACTTC
TRBJ1-2	NA	NA	TRBV4-1	CASSEGGANYGYTF	TGCGCCAGCAGCGAAGGGGGGGCCAACTATGGCTACACCTTC
TRBJ1-4	few	NA	TRBV7-6	CASSWDPAGEKLFF	TGTGCCAGCAGCTGGGACCCGGCGGGAGAAAAACTGTTTTTT
TRBJ2-4	NA	TRBD2	TRBV9	CTSSVAPGLAGLQYF	TGTACCAGCAGCGTAGCCCCGGGACTAGCGGGGCTGCAGTACTTC
TRBJ1-3	few	NA	TRBV12-3/TRBV12-4	CAGSADRGTGNTIYF	TGTGCCGGCAGCGCTGACCGAGGTACTGGAAACACCATATATTTT
TRBJ2-7	NA	NA	TRBV20-1	CSARGWSSYEQYF	TGCAGTGCTAGGGGCTGGAGCTCCTACGAGCAGTACTTC
TRBJ2-1	NA	TRBD2	TRBV11-2	CASSLERLAGGYNEQFF	TGTGCCAGCAGCTTAGAACGCCTAGCGGGAGGGTACAATGAGCAGTTCTTC
TRBJ1-5	NA	TRBD1	TRBV6-4	CASSEGTGLNQPQHF	TGTGCCAGCAGTGAAGGGACAGGGCTCAATCAGCCCCAGCATTTT
TRBJ2-1	NA	TRBD2	TRBV5-4	CASSLASGGPNERHEQFF	TGTGCCAGCAGCTTGGCTAGCGGGGGACCCAATGAGCGGCATGAGCAGTTCTTC
TRBJ2-7	few	NA	TRBV28	CASSRGPRLLTTYEQYF	TGTGCCAGCTCGCGAGGACCGCGATTACTTACAACCTACGAGCAGTACTTC
TRBJ1-6	few	NA	TRBV30	CAWSPLSGSPLHF	TGTGCCTGGAGTCCGCTCAGTGGTTCACCCCTCCACTTT
TRBJ1-5	few	NA	TRBV12-3/TRBV12-4	CASSARVSGGNQPQHF	TGTGCCAGCAGTGCCAGGGTTTCAGGTGGCAATCAGCCCCAGCATTTT
TRBJ2-3	NA	NA	TRBV20-1	CSAREKNRRDTQYF	TGCAGTGCTAGAGAAAAAAACAGACGGGATACGCAGTATTTT
TRBJ2-7	few	NA	TRBV3-1	CASSLGHAYEQYF	TGTGCCAGCAGCCTCGGACATGCCTACGAGCAGTACTTC
TRBJ2-6	few	TRBD1	TRBV19	CASSTPGQGLSGANVLTF	TGTGCCAGTAGTACACCGGGACAGGGATTATCTGGGGCCAACGTCCTGACTTTC
TRBJ1-5	NA	NA	TRBV25-1	CASSELDQLQHF	TGTGCCAGCAGTGAATTAGATCAGCTCCAGCATTTT
TRBJ1-4	few	TRBD1	TRBV7-9	CASSSVGTAANEKLFF	TGTGCCAGCAGCTCAGTGGGGACAGCAGCTAATGAAAAACTGTTTTTT
TRBJ2-2	NA	TRBD2	TRBV3-1	CASSLGTRNTGELFF	TGTGCCAGCAGCCTCGGGACTAGAAACACCGGGGAGCTGTTTTTT
TRBJ2-2	few	NA	TRBV11-3	CASSLDAGNTGELFF	TGTGCCAGCAGCTTAGACGCTGGGAACACCGGGGAGCTGTTTTTT
TRBJ2-1	few	NA	TRBV7-3	CASSLTFGGRNEQFF	TGTGCCAGCAGCTTAACGTTTGGAGGACGGAATGAGCAGTTCTTC
TRBJ1-4	NA	NA	TRBV7-9	CASSLVRAGEKLFF	TGTGCCAGCAGCTTAGTCAGGGCTGGTGAAAAACTGTTTTTT